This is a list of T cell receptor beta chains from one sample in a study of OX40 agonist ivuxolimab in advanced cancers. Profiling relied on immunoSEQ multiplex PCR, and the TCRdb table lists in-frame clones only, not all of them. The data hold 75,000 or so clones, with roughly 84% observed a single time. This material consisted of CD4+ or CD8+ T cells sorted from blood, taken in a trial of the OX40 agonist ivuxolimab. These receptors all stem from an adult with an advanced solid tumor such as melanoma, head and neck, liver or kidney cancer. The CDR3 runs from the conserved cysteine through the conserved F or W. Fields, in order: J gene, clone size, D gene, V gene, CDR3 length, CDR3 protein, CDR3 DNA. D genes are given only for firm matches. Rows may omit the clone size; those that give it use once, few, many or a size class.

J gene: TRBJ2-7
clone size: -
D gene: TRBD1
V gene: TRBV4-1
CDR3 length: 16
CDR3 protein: CASSQVPTGEPYEQYF
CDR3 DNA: TGCGCCAGCAGCCAAGTACCTACAGGGGAACCCTACGAGCAGTACTTC

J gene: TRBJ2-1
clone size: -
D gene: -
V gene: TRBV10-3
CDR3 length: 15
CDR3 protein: CAISYPGRPRYEQFF
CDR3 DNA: TGTGCCATCAGTTATCCGGGACGGCCTAGGTATGAGCAGTTCTTC

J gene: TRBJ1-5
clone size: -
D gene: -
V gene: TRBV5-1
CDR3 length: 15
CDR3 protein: CASSLEGNSNQPQHF
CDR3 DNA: TGCGCCAGCAGCTTGGAAGGAAATAGCAATCAGCCCCAGCATTTT

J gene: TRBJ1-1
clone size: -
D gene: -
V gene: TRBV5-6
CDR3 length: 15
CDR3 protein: CASSPTLWPNTEAFF
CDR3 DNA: TGTGCCAGCAGCCCGACCCTATGGCCGAACACTGAAGCTTTCTTT

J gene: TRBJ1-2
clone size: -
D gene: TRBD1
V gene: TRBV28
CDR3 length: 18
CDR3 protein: CASSLPGTGYPKRDGYTF
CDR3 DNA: TGTGCCAGCAGTTTACCTGGGACAGGGTATCCCAAGAGGGATGGCTACACCTTC

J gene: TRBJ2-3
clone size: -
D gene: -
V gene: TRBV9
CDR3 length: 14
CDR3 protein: CASSKRTDTDTQYF
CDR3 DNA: TGTGCCAGCAGCAAACGGACAGACACAGATACGCAGTATTTT

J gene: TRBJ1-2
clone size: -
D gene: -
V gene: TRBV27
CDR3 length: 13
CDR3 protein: CASSPQVLSGYTF
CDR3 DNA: TGTGCCAGCAGTCCACAGGTTTTGTCTGGCTACACCTTC

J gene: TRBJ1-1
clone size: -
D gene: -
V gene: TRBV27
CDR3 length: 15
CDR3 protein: CASSLIPGGLPEAFF
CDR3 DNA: TGTGCCAGCAGTTTGATTCCGGGGGGGCTCCCTGAAGCTTTCTTT

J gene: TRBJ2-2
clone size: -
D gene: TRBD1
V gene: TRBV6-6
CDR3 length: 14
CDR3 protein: CASRWTGDTGELFF
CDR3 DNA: TGTGCCAGCAGGTGGACAGGGGACACCGGGGAGCTGTTTTTT

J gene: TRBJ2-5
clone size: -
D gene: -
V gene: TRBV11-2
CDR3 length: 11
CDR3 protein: CASSLHRAQYF
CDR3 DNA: TGTGCCAGCAGCCTGCACCGGGCCCAGTACTTC

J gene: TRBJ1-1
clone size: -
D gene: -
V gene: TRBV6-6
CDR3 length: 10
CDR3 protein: CASGTPEAFF
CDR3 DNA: TGTGCCAGCGGTACTCCTGAAGCTTTCTTT

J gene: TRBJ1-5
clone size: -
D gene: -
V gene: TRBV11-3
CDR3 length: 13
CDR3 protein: CASSPLMDQPQHF
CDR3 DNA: TGTGCCAGCAGCCCCCTAATGGATCAGCCCCAGCATTTT

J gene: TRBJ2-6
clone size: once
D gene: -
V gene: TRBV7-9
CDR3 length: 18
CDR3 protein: CASSLGQSMSSGANVLTF
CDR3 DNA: TGTGCCAGCAGCTTAGGCCAGTCCATGAGCTCTGGGGCCAACGTCCTGACTTTC

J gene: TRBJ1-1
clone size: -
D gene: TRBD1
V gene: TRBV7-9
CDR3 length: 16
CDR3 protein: CASSPRDRWRYTEAFF
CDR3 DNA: TGTGCCAGCAGCCCCCGGGACAGATGGAGGTACACTGAAGCTTTCTTT

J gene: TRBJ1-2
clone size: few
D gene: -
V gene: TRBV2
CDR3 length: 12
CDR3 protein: CASGGRVGGYTF
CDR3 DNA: TGTGCCAGCGGGGGCCGAGTCGGCGGCTACACCTTC

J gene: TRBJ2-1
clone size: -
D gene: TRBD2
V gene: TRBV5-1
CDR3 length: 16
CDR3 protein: CASSLYGGSSYNEQFF
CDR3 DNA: TGCGCCAGCAGCTTGTACGGGGGGAGCTCCTACAATGAGCAGTTCTTC

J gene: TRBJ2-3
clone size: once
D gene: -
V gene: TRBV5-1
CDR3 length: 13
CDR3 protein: CASSLGHGDTQYF
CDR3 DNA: TGCGCCAGCAGCTTGGGCCATGGAGATACGCAGTATTTT

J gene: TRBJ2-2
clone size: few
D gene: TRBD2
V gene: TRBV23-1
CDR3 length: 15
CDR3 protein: CASRWRTRNTGELFF
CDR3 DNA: TGCGCCAGCAGGTGGAGGACTAGAAACACCGGGGAGCTGTTTTTT

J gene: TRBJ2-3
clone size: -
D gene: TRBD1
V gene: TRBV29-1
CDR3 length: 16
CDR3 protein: CSVEDQVTGLPDTQYF
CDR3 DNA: TGCAGCGTTGAAGATCAGGTGACAGGGTTGCCGGATACGCAGTATTTT

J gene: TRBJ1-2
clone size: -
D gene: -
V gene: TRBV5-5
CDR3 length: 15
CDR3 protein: CASSWGAYWDYGYTF
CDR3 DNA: TGTGCCAGCAGCTGGGGGGCCTATTGGGACTATGGCTACACCTTC

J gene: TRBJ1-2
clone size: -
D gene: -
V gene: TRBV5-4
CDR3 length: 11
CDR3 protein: CASWGNYGYTF
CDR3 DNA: TGTGCCTCATGGGGGAACTATGGCTACACCTTC

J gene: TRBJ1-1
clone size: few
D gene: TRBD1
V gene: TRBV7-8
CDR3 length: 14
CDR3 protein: CASSLTGGNTEAFF
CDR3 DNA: TGTGCCAGCAGCCTAACAGGGGGCAACACTGAAGCTTTCTTT

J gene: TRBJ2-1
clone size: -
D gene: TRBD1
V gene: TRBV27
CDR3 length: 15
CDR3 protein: CASSLSWDSLYEQFF
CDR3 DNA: TGTGCCAGCAGTTTATCCTGGGACAGTCTCTATGAGCAGTTCTTC

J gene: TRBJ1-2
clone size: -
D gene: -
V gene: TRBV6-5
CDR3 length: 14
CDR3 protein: CASRPTERNYGYTF
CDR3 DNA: TGTGCCAGCAGGCCGACTGAACGAAACTATGGCTACACCTTC

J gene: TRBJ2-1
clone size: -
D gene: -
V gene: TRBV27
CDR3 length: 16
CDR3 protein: CASKGLEGRSYNEQFF
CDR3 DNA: TGTGCCAGCAAAGGCTTGGAGGGTCGCTCCTACAATGAGCAGTTCTTC

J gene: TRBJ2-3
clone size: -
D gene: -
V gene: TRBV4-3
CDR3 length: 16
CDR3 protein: CASSQSPARGTDTQYF
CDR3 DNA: TGCGCCAGCAGCCAAAGTCCCGCTAGGGGTACAGATACGCAGTATTTT

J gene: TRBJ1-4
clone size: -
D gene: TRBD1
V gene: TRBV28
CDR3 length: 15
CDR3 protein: CASSFLGQGGEKLFF
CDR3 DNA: TGTGCCAGCAGTTTTTTGGGACAGGGGGGTGAAAAACTGTTTTTT

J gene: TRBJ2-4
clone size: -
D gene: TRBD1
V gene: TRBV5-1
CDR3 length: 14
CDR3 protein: CASSLTGQGSIQYF
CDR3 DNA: TGCGCCAGCAGCTTGACGGGACAGGGGAGCATTCAGTACTTC

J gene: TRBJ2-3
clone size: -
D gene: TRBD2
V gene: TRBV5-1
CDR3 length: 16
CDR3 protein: CASSSHLSGSSDTQYF
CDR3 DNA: TGCGCCAGCAGCTCTCACCTGAGCGGGAGTTCAGATACGCAGTATTTT

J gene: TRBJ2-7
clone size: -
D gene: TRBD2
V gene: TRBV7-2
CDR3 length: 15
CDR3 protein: CASTKGGGNPYEQYF
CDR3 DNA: TGTGCCAGCACCAAAGGCGGGGGGAACCCCTACGAGCAGTACTTC

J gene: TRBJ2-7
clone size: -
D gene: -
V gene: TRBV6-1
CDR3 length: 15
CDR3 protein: CASSSQRVGSYEQYF
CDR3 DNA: TGTGCCAGCAGCTCTCAGCGGGTGGGATCCTACGAGCAGTACTTC

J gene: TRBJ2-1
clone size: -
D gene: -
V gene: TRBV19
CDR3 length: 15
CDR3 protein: CASSLQGRGYNEQFF
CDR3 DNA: TGTGCCAGTAGTCTCCAGGGGCGGGGGTACAATGAGCAGTTCTTC

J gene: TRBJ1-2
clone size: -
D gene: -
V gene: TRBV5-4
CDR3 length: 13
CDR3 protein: CASSSGVVYGYTF
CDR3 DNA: TGTGCCAGCAGCTCTGGGGTCGTGTATGGCTACACCTTC

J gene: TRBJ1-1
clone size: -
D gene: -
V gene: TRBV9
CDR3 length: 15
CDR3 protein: CASSVGGGLNTEAFF
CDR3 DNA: TGTGCCAGCAGCGTAGGAGGTGGTCTGAACACTGAAGCTTTCTTT

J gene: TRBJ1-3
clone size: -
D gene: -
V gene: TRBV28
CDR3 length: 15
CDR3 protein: CASSLAGASGNTIYF
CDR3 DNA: TGTGCCAGCAGTTTGGCGGGAGCCTCTGGAAACACCATATATTTT

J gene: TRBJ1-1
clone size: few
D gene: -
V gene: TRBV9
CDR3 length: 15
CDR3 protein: CASSLPPGEGAEAFF
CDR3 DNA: TGTGCCAGCAGCCTACCCCCGGGGGAAGGAGCTGAAGCTTTCTTT

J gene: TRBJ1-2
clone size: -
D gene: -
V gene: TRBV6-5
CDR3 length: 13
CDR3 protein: CASSYGGNYGYTF
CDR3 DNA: TGTGCCAGCAGTTACGGCGGGAACTATGGCTACACCTTC

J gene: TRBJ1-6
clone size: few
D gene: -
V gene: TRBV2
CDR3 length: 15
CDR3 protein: CASSDQGRNRSPLHF
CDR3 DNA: TGTGCCAGCAGTGACCAGGGGCGGAATAGGTCACCCCTCCACTTT

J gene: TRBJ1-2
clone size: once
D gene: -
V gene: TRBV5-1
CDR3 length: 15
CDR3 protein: CASSTGGASNYGYTF
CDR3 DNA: TGCGCCAGCAGCACGGGAGGGGCCTCTAACTATGGCTACACCTTC

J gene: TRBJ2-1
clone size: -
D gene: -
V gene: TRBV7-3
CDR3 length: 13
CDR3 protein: CASSPTFGNEQFF
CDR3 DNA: TGTGCCAGCAGCCCGACTTTCGGAAATGAGCAGTTCTTC

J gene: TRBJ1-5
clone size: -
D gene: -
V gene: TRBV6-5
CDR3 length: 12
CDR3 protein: CASSPPLQPQHF
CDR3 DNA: TGTGCCAGCAGTCCACCCCTTCAGCCCCAGCATTTT

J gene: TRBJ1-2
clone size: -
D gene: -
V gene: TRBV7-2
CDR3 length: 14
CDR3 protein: CASSLTVEDYGYTF
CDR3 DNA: TGTGCCAGCAGCTTAACGGTAGAGGACTATGGCTACACCTTC

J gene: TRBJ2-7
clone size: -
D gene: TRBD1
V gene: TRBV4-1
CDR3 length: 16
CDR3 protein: CASSQDGRTGRYEQYF
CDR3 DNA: TGCGCCAGCAGCCAAGATGGGCGGACAGGGCGCTACGAGCAGTACTTC